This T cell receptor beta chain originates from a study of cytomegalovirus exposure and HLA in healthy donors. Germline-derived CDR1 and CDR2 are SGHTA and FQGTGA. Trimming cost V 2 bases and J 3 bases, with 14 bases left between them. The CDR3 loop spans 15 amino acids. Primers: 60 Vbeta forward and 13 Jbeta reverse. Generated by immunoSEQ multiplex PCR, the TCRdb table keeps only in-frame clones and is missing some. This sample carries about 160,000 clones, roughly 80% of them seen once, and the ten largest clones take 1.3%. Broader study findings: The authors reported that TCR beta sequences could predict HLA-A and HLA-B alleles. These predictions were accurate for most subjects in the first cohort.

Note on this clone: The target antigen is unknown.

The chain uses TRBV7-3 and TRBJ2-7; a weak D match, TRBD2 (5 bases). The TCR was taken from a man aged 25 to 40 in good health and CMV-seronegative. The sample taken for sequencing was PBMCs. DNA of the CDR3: TGTGCCAGCAGCTTACGGTCTGGACGGGACTACGAGCAGTACTTC. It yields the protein CASSLRSGRDYEQYF.